Listed below are T cell receptor beta chains from one sample, sequenced in a study of OX40 agonist ivuxolimab in advanced cancers. Assay used: immunoSEQ multiplex PCR; TCRdb lists only in-frame clones, some missing. The data contain some 90,000 clones, about 89% of them singletons. The input for sequencing was CD4+ or CD8+ T cells sorted from blood, taken in a trial of the OX40 agonist ivuxolimab. The receptors were sampled from an adult with an advanced solid tumor such as melanoma, head and neck, liver or kidney cancer. Both conserved end residues are part of each CDR3. Each record gives: V gene, J gene, clone size, D gene, CDR3 protein, CDR3 DNA. A D gene is named only where the DNA matches it firmly. Where a row states a size, it is once, few, many or the class of an expanded clone; other rows omit it.

v_call: TRBV10-3
j_call: TRBJ1-1
clone_size: NA
d_call: NA
cdr3_aa: CAIKRQRNTEAFF
cdr3_nt: TGTGCCATCAAAAGACAAAGGAACACTGAAGCTTTCTTT

v_call: TRBV5-4
j_call: TRBJ2-2
clone_size: NA
d_call: NA
cdr3_aa: CASSLDPGPSVTGELFF
cdr3_nt: TGTGCCAGCAGCTTGGACCCGGGTCCGAGCGTCACCGGGGAGCTGTTTTTT

v_call: TRBV11-1
j_call: TRBJ1-5
clone_size: NA
d_call: TRBD1
cdr3_aa: CASTENTGQETEWPQHF
cdr3_nt: TGTGCCAGCACCGAGAACACGGGACAGGAGACCGAGTGGCCCCAGCATTTT

v_call: TRBV27
j_call: TRBJ1-6
clone_size: NA
d_call: TRBD1
cdr3_aa: CASSLTGEGSPLHF
cdr3_nt: TGTGCCAGCAGCCTGACAGGGGAAGGCTCACCCCTCCACTTT

v_call: TRBV7-2
j_call: TRBJ2-4
clone_size: NA
d_call: NA
cdr3_aa: CASSFLQGRNNIQYF
cdr3_nt: TGTGCCAGCAGCTTCCTGCAGGGGCGGAATAACATTCAGTACTTC

v_call: TRBV7-9
j_call: TRBJ2-1
clone_size: NA
d_call: NA
cdr3_aa: CASSPPVGGEGLNEQFF
cdr3_nt: TGTGCCAGCAGCCCTCCGGTAGGGGGTGAGGGGTTGAATGAGCAGTTCTTC

v_call: TRBV7-2
j_call: TRBJ2-1
clone_size: NA
d_call: TRBD2
cdr3_aa: CASSLTSDTEQFF
cdr3_nt: TGTGCCAGCAGCTTAACTAGCGATACTGAGCAGTTCTTC

v_call: TRBV6-6
j_call: TRBJ2-5
clone_size: NA
d_call: TRBD1
cdr3_aa: CASSLGQQETQYF
cdr3_nt: TGTGCCAGCAGCCTGGGACAGCAAGAGACCCAGTACTTC

v_call: TRBV19
j_call: TRBJ2-5
clone_size: NA
d_call: TRBD1
cdr3_aa: CASSILPTGGRETQYF
cdr3_nt: TGTGCCAGTAGTATACTCCCGACAGGGGGCAGGGAGACCCAGTACTTC

v_call: TRBV9
j_call: TRBJ2-7
clone_size: NA
d_call: NA
cdr3_aa: CASSVGVSLSAEQYF
cdr3_nt: TGTGCCAGCAGCGTAGGAGTTTCCTTGAGCGCCGAGCAGTACTTC

v_call: TRBV19
j_call: TRBJ1-1
clone_size: NA
d_call: TRBD1
cdr3_aa: CASSAYQGAQAFF
cdr3_nt: TGTGCCAGTAGTGCATATCAGGGGGCGCAGGCTTTCTTT

v_call: TRBV21-1
j_call: TRBJ2-2
clone_size: NA
d_call: NA
cdr3_aa: CASSNRVFTLNTGELFF
cdr3_nt: TGTGCCAGCAGCAATCGGGTATTCACACTTAACACCGGGGAGCTGTTTTTT

v_call: TRBV19
j_call: TRBJ2-1
clone_size: NA
d_call: NA
cdr3_aa: CASSSKGVASNEQFF
cdr3_nt: TGTGCCAGCTCCTCGAAGGGGGTTGCATCAAATGAGCAGTTCTTC

v_call: TRBV19
j_call: TRBJ2-1
clone_size: NA
d_call: NA
cdr3_aa: CASSPAGPADEQFF
cdr3_nt: TGTGCCAGTAGTCCCGCGGGCCCCGCGGATGAGCAGTTCTTC

v_call: TRBV30
j_call: TRBJ2-1
clone_size: NA
d_call: NA
cdr3_aa: CAWSVGGTTNEQFF
cdr3_nt: TGTGCCTGGAGTGTAGGGGGAACTACCAATGAGCAGTTCTTC

v_call: TRBV11-2
j_call: TRBJ2-1
clone_size: once
d_call: NA
cdr3_aa: CASRTPEANKLYEQFF
cdr3_nt: TGTGCCAGCAGGACCCCGGAAGCAAACAAGCTGTATGAGCAGTTCTTC

v_call: TRBV4-1
j_call: TRBJ2-1
clone_size: NA
d_call: TRBD2
cdr3_aa: CASSQGLLTSGSGDEQFF
cdr3_nt: TGCGCCAGCAGCCAAGGCCTCCTAACTAGCGGGAGTGGCGATGAGCAGTTCTTC

v_call: TRBV28
j_call: TRBJ2-5
clone_size: once
d_call: NA
cdr3_aa: CASGTTLQETQYF
cdr3_nt: TGTGCCAGTGGGACAACACTCCAAGAGACCCAGTACTTC

v_call: TRBV19
j_call: TRBJ1-2
clone_size: NA
d_call: NA
cdr3_aa: CASSTLGRGYTF
cdr3_nt: TGTGCCAGTAGTACGTTGGGACGGGGCTACACCTTC

v_call: TRBV21-1
j_call: TRBJ2-1
clone_size: NA
d_call: NA
cdr3_aa: CASSKDEGSASYNEQFF
cdr3_nt: TGTGCCAGCAGCAAAGATGAGGGATCAGCCTCCTACAATGAGCAGTTCTTC

v_call: TRBV27
j_call: TRBJ2-1
clone_size: NA
d_call: NA
cdr3_aa: CATRRGEREQFF
cdr3_nt: TGTGCCACTCGAAGGGGGGAGCGGGAGCAGTTCTTC

v_call: TRBV10-3
j_call: TRBJ1-5
clone_size: NA
d_call: NA
cdr3_aa: CAISDRGNQPQHF
cdr3_nt: TGTGCCATCAGTGATCGGGGCAATCAGCCCCAGCATTTT

v_call: TRBV5-1
j_call: TRBJ2-1
clone_size: NA
d_call: TRBD2
cdr3_aa: CASSWPASGESSYNEQFF
cdr3_nt: TGCGCCAGCAGCTGGCCGGCTAGCGGCGAGAGCTCCTACAATGAGCAGTTCTTC

v_call: TRBV7-2
j_call: TRBJ1-2
clone_size: NA
d_call: NA
cdr3_aa: CASSRQEGGYTF
cdr3_nt: TGTGCCAGCAGCAGACAGGAAGGGGGCTACACCTTC

v_call: TRBV28
j_call: TRBJ1-5
clone_size: NA
d_call: NA
cdr3_aa: CASSLSTGGRYNQPQHF
cdr3_nt: TGTGCCAGCAGTTTAAGCACAGGCGGACGTTATAATCAGCCCCAGCATTTT

v_call: TRBV4-2
j_call: TRBJ1-6
clone_size: NA
d_call: TRBD1
cdr3_aa: CASSREPGQGNSPLHF
cdr3_nt: TGTGCCAGCAGCCGAGAGCCGGGACAGGGAAATTCACCCCTCCACTTT

v_call: TRBV19
j_call: TRBJ2-6
clone_size: NA
d_call: NA
cdr3_aa: CASKRTGGANVLTF
cdr3_nt: TGTGCCAGTAAACGAACCGGGGGGGCCAACGTCCTGACTTTC

v_call: TRBV18
j_call: TRBJ2-1
clone_size: NA
d_call: NA
cdr3_aa: CASSPPPGGNEQFF
cdr3_nt: TGTGCCAGCTCACCACCGCCCGGCGGGAATGAGCAGTTCTTC

v_call: TRBV4-3
j_call: TRBJ2-3
clone_size: NA
d_call: TRBD2
cdr3_aa: CASSQGRTSGGVGSTDTQYF
cdr3_nt: TGCGCCAGCAGCCAAGGCCGAACTAGCGGAGGGGTGGGGAGCACAGATACGCAGTATTTT

v_call: TRBV6-5
j_call: TRBJ2-7
clone_size: NA
d_call: NA
cdr3_aa: CASSLLHEQYF
cdr3_nt: TGTGCCAGCAGCCTTCTCCACGAGCAGTACTTC

v_call: TRBV6-6
j_call: TRBJ1-2
clone_size: NA
d_call: TRBD1
cdr3_aa: CASTLKEGASYTF
cdr3_nt: TGTGCCAGCACCCTGAAGGAGGGGGCGAGCTACACCTTC

v_call: TRBV28
j_call: TRBJ1-4
clone_size: NA
d_call: NA
cdr3_aa: CASTAGVLNEKLFF
cdr3_nt: TGTGCCAGCACCGCAGGAGTTCTTAATGAAAAACTGTTTTTT

v_call: TRBV19
j_call: TRBJ2-5
clone_size: NA
d_call: TRBD2
cdr3_aa: CASSRDLQTSGTETQYF
cdr3_nt: TGTGCCAGTAGTAGAGACCTGCAGACTAGCGGGACGGAGACCCAGTACTTC

v_call: TRBV28
j_call: TRBJ2-2
clone_size: NA
d_call: NA
cdr3_aa: CASTTGGANTGELFF
cdr3_nt: TGTGCCAGCACTACGGGGGGCGCGAACACCGGGGAGCTGTTTTTT

v_call: TRBV9
j_call: TRBJ2-3
clone_size: NA
d_call: NA
cdr3_aa: CASSPMTTLDTQYF
cdr3_nt: TGTGCCAGCAGCCCAATGACTACGTTGGATACGCAGTATTTT

v_call: TRBV19
j_call: TRBJ2-3
clone_size: NA
d_call: NA
cdr3_aa: CASSPASTDTQYF
cdr3_nt: TGTGCCAGTAGCCCGGCCAGCACAGATACGCAGTATTTT

v_call: TRBV29-1
j_call: TRBJ1-5
clone_size: NA
d_call: TRBD1
cdr3_aa: CSGLGTGENQPQHF
cdr3_nt: TGCAGCGGATTGGGGACAGGTGAGAATCAGCCCCAGCATTTT

v_call: TRBV30
j_call: TRBJ1-1
clone_size: NA
d_call: TRBD1
cdr3_aa: CAWRPTGGNTEAFF
cdr3_nt: TGTGCCTGGAGGCCGACAGGGGGGAACACTGAAGCTTTCTTT

v_call: TRBV5-4
j_call: TRBJ1-1
clone_size: NA
d_call: NA
cdr3_aa: CASSLTGNTEAFF
cdr3_nt: TGTGCCAGCAGCTTGACAGGGAACACTGAAGCTTTCTTT

v_call: TRBV15
j_call: TRBJ2-5
clone_size: NA
d_call: NA
cdr3_aa: CATSRGIAGSETQYF
cdr3_nt: TGTGCCACCAGCAGAGGGATCGCGGGGTCGGAGACCCAGTACTTC

v_call: TRBV18
j_call: TRBJ2-7
clone_size: NA
d_call: TRBD2
cdr3_aa: CASSPRSVREGEQYF
cdr3_nt: TGTGCCAGCTCACCACGATCGGTCAGGGAGGGCGAGCAGTACTTC

v_call: TRBV6-4
j_call: TRBJ2-3
clone_size: NA
d_call: NA
cdr3_aa: CAIHCQQISTDTQYF
cdr3_nt: TGTGCCATCCACTGCCAGCAAATTAGCACAGATACGCAGTATTTT

v_call: TRBV7-9
j_call: TRBJ2-7
clone_size: NA
d_call: NA
cdr3_aa: CASSFFASGSTYEQYF
cdr3_nt: TGTGCCAGCAGTTTCTTTGCGTCGGGCTCTACCTACGAGCAGTACTTC

v_call: TRBV18
j_call: TRBJ1-5
clone_size: NA
d_call: NA
cdr3_aa: CASSPSGTGNQPQHF
cdr3_nt: TGTGCCAGCTCACCATCCGGGACGGGTAATCAGCCCCAGCATTTT

v_call: TRBV7-2
j_call: TRBJ2-1
clone_size: NA
d_call: TRBD2
cdr3_aa: CASSLAYLAAVYEQFF
cdr3_nt: TGTGCCAGCAGCTTAGCGTATCTAGCGGCGGTCTATGAGCAGTTCTTC

v_call: TRBV6-1
j_call: TRBJ2-4
clone_size: once
d_call: NA
cdr3_aa: CASSPDGGGIQYF
cdr3_nt: TGTGCCAGCAGTCCAGATGGGGGCGGCATTCAGTACTTC

v_call: TRBV6-1
j_call: TRBJ2-5
clone_size: NA
d_call: TRBD2
cdr3_aa: CACRRGFQETQYF
cdr3_nt: TGTGCCTGTCGGCGGGGGTTCCAAGAGACCCAGTACTTC

v_call: TRBV2
j_call: TRBJ2-5
clone_size: once
d_call: TRBD2
cdr3_aa: CASKPAGGNQETQYF
cdr3_nt: TGTGCCAGCAAGCCAGCGGGAGGCAACCAAGAGACCCAGTACTTC

v_call: TRBV7-9
j_call: TRBJ1-4
clone_size: NA
d_call: NA
cdr3_aa: CASSRVGEASEKLFF
cdr3_nt: TGTGCCAGCAGCCGCGTGGGGGAGGCGTCTGAAAAACTGTTTTTT

v_call: TRBV19
j_call: TRBJ2-7
clone_size: NA
d_call: NA
cdr3_aa: CASSAAYEQYF
cdr3_nt: TGTGCCAGTAGCGCAGCCTACGAGCAGTACTTC

v_call: TRBV6-1
j_call: TRBJ2-7
clone_size: once
d_call: NA
cdr3_aa: CASSLSVYEQYF
cdr3_nt: TGTGCCAGCAGCCTAAGTGTCTACGAGCAGTACTTC

v_call: TRBV2
j_call: TRBJ2-2
clone_size: NA
d_call: NA
cdr3_aa: CATQDQEKANTGELFF
cdr3_nt: TGTGCCACCCAGGACCAAGAGAAAGCGAACACCGGGGAGCTGTTTTTT

v_call: TRBV28
j_call: TRBJ2-5
clone_size: NA
d_call: NA
cdr3_aa: CASSHLEVLETQYF
cdr3_nt: TGTGCCAGCAGTCATCTAGAGGTACTAGAGACCCAGTACTTC

v_call: TRBV30
j_call: TRBJ1-2
clone_size: NA
d_call: NA
cdr3_aa: CAWSVENGYTF
cdr3_nt: TGTGCCTGGAGTGTCGAAAATGGCTACACCTTC

v_call: TRBV6-6
j_call: TRBJ2-5
clone_size: NA
d_call: NA
cdr3_aa: CASEGGPGETQYF
cdr3_nt: TGTGCCAGCGAAGGGGGGCCGGGCGAGACCCAGTACTTC

v_call: TRBV28
j_call: TRBJ2-3
clone_size: NA
d_call: NA
cdr3_aa: CASSLATDTQYF
cdr3_nt: TGTGCCAGCAGTTTGGCCACAGATACGCAGTATTTT

v_call: TRBV5-1
j_call: TRBJ2-7
clone_size: NA
d_call: NA
cdr3_aa: CASSSIGDEQYF
cdr3_nt: TGCGCCAGCAGCTCCATAGGGGACGAGCAGTACTTC